This record covers a single T cell receptor (beta chain). The junction differs from germline at one of its ends, possibly a read error. Germline CDR1 reads GTSNPN; CDR2 reads SVGIG (reference sequence). The CDR3 sequence is 13 residues long. Sequenced by immunoSEQ multiplex PCR; TCRdb stores in-frame clones only, minus some. The data hold 1,500 to 2,000 clones, with over 20% observed a single time. The source of the sample is a study of T cells in localized non-small cell lung cancer. The chain uses TRBV30 and TRBJ2-1; 8 bases fit TRBD2. The sequence was collected from an older female donor with stage II squamous cell lung carcinoma. The sequences come from lung tumor tissue, collected before any cancer treatment. CDR3 region: CAWSVQEAGEAVF. The DNA of the CDR3 is TGTGCCTGGAGTGTCCAGGAAGCGGGAGAAGCTGTCTTC.